This T cell receptor beta chain was profiled in a study of shared clonotypes between healthy human individuals. Study-level findings and limits: A handful of donors had 4% to 6.5% of their naive CD4 clonotypes in common. In this cohort, only blood was sampled, and tissue repertoires likely differ.

Produced via immunoSEQ multiplex PCR; TCRdb's table is partial and in-frame only. This table has 2 million to 2.5 million clones, approximately 96% appearing once. A split of CD4+ cells into CD45RA+ naive and CD45RA-negative memory subsets was performed. The CDR3 extends over 14 amino acids. Between the trimmed V and J ends, which lost 5 bases and 0 bases, there was a span of 11 bases. CDR1 is SQVTM and CDR2 is ANQGSEA in the germline V gene. To note about this clone: What it binds is not known.

The rearrangement uses TRBV29-1 and TRBJ1-5, with D perhaps TRBD1 (5 bases). The receptor was isolated from a man between 18 and 29 years old in good health. Sequences were obtained from naive CD4+ T cells sorted from blood. The subset denotes: CD45RA+ positively selected. CDR3 residues: CSVRAGNSNQPQHF. DNA for the CDR3: TGCAGCGTTCGGGCAGGGAATAGCAATCAGCCCCAGCATTTT. The whole variable domain, remainder taken from reference TRBV29-1 and TRBJ1-5, is SAVISQKPSRDICQRGTSLTIQCQVDSQVTMMFWYRQQPGQSLTLIATANQGSEATYESGFVIDKFPISRPNLTFSTLTVSNMSPEDSSIYLCSVRAGNSNQPQHFGDGTRLSIL.